These T cell receptor beta chains were read from a single sample in a study of PD-1 blockade in classical Hodgkin lymphoma. Here immunoSEQ multiplex PCR was the method, and the copy in TCRdb shows in-frame clones only, minus some. The table lists approximately 100,000 clones, 80% to 95% of them singletons. The sequences come from peripheral blood mononuclear cells (PBMCs), collected at baseline. These receptors came from a human donor with classical Hodgkin lymphoma. Both conserved end residues are part of each CDR3. Each record gives: V gene, J gene, D gene, clone size, CDR3 protein, CDR3 DNA. The D gene is left open where the match is weak. Where a row states a size, it is once, few, many or the class of an expanded clone; other rows omit it.

>TRBV9|TRBJ2-7|-|-
CASSGAPYEQYF
TGTGCCAGCAGCGGGGCCCCGTACGAGCAGTACTTC
>TRBV28|TRBJ1-5|-|-
CASTGGGSQPQHF
TGTGCCAGCACCGGGGGGGGGAGTCAGCCCCAGCATTTT
>TRBV28|TRBJ1-2|-|-
CASSKGVGANYGYTF
TGTGCCAGCAGTAAGGGGGTGGGGGCTAACTATGGCTACACCTTC
>TRBV9|TRBJ1-1|-|-
CASSAVEGWRTEAFF
TGTGCCAGCAGCGCGGTAGAGGGATGGAGAACTGAAGCTTTCTTT
>TRBV7-7|TRBJ2-2|-|once
CASSKNREDLLFF
TGTGCCAGCAGCAAAAACAGGGAGGACCTGCTGTTTTTT
>TRBV30|TRBJ2-1|TRBD2|-
CAWSRPGTSGRAFEQFF
TGTGCCTGGAGTCGCCCTGGGACTAGCGGGAGGGCCTTTGAGCAGTTCTTC
>TRBV7-9|TRBJ2-7|TRBD2|-
CASSPSGTSTYEQYF
TGTGCCAGCAGCCCGAGTGGGACTAGTACCTACGAGCAGTACTTC
>TRBV9|TRBJ2-1|-|-
CASTGPRGNEQFF
TGTGCCAGCACCGGGCCAAGGGGCAATGAGCAGTTCTTC
>TRBV5-4|TRBJ1-6|TRBD1|-
CASSSGQGRKNSPLHF
TGTGCCAGCAGCTCTGGACAGGGGAGGAAGAATTCACCCCTCCACTTT
>TRBV4-2|TRBJ2-3|TRBD2|-
CASSLPGTSGTDTQYF
TGTGCCAGCAGCCTTCCCGGGACTAGCGGCACAGATACGCAGTATTTT
>TRBV6-5|TRBJ1-1|-|-
CASTWTENTEAFF
TGTGCCAGCACCTGGACAGAGAACACTGAAGCTTTCTTT
>TRBV19|TRBJ1-5|TRBD1|-
CATRRTGNQPQHF
TGTGCCACCCGTCGGACAGGGAATCAGCCCCAGCATTTT
>TRBV4-1|TRBJ2-5|-|-
CASSQSSGTKETQYF
TGCGCCAGCAGCCAAAGTTCTGGGACGAAAGAGACCCAGTACTTC